One and the same sample provided the 21 T cell receptor beta chains below, sequenced in a study of T cell repertoires in cytomegalovirus infection (dated by TCRdb to about 2019). The treatment or condition label, read with the paper, signifies: in vitro stimulation with specific CMV peptide epitopes to enrich CMV-specific T cells. Sequencing relied on an Illumina HiSeq 1500. TCRdb reworked the public reads: Q25 trimming with fastp, MiXCR clone assembly, productive beta chains retained. Entries that share a CDR3 protein sequence are merged under the most common genes and DNA. The sample records about a million distinct CDR3 sequences, about a third of which are singletons. The top ten clones comprise 13% of the sample. Antigens for these TCRs are unknown. The sample consisted of cultured CD8+ T cells from PBMCs, taken from culture after CMV antigen stimulation. The receptors shown here come from a human donor in good health (CMV status not recorded). Some clones in this sample may be carry-over from other donors' samples.

This clonotype was counted only a few times. CDR3 sequence reads: CASSYSAGGEFETQYF. The CDR3 region has the DNA TGTGCCAGCAGTTATTCAGCAGGGGGCGAGTTCGAGACCCAGTACTTC. This rearrangement joins TRBV6-5 to TRBJ2-5; 8 nucleotides agree with TRBD1. This CDR3 has 16 residues. CDR1 MNHEY and CDR2 SVGAGI come from the germline V gene. V lost 3 bases, J lost 5 bases, and 11 bases stayed unmatched.

The rearrangement links TRBV14 to TRBJ1-1; no definite D call. Trimming stripped 0 bases from V and 5 bases from J, with 7 bases between. The CDR3 consists of 13 residues. The germline V gene has CDR1 SGHDN and CDR2 FVKESK. In DNA, the CDR3 is TGTGCCAGCAGCCAAGAGTTAACGACTGAAGCTTTCTTT. Encoded protein: CASSQELTTEAFF.

The chain joins TRBV27 to TRBJ2-7; 11 nucleotides line up with TRBD2. The length of the CDR3 is 15 residues. V lost 6 bases and J lost 2; bases outside the gene matches: 6. Germline values: CDR1 MNHEY, CDR2 SMNVEV (reference sequence). This CDR3 reads CASSPLAGGPYEQYV. CDR3 nucleotides: TGTGCCAGCAGCCCTCTAGCGGGGGGTCCCTACGAGCAGTACGTC.

In its sample, this clonotype was seen a few times. The chain links TRBV10-3 to TRBJ1-5; D gene uncertain. This CDR3 comprises 12 residues. The ends were cut back, 0 bases at V and 14 bases at J, with 11 bases in the middle. Germline V gene sequence: CDR1 ENHRY, CDR2 SYGVKD. In DNA form, the CDR3 reads TGTGCCATCAGTGAGTCGGGCATCCCGAAGCATTTT. Translated, it gives CAISESGIPKHF.

The rearrangement links TRBV19 to TRBJ2-1; D remains unclear. V lost 3 bases and J lost 4, with 7 bases in between. The CDR3 is made up of 13 amino acids. Germline V gene lookup returns CDR1 LNHDA and CDR2 SQIVND (reference sequence). As DNA, the CDR3 is TGTGCCAGTAGTATTCTGGAATACAATGAGCAGTTCTTC. Protein: CASSILEYNEQFF.

This clonotype has a handful of counts. V gene TRBV27 combines with J gene TRBJ2-3; D unresolved. V shed 5 bases and J shed 2 bases, with 17 bases lying between them. Germline V lookup: CDR1 MNHEY, CDR2 SMNVEV (reference sequence). The CDR3 runs to 16 residues. The CDR3 loop reads CASSLTSEPYTDTQYF. The DNA for the CDR3 is TGTGCCAGCAGTCTAACATCCGAACCATACACAGATACGCAGTATTTT.

V gene TRBV20-1 combines with J gene TRBJ2-3, with TRBD2 identical over 14 bases. This CDR3 has 16 amino acids. Germline CDR1 reads DFQATT; CDR2 reads SNEGSKA (reference sequence). J was trimmed by 3 bases and V by 3 bases; bases with no gene match: 5. The CDR3 DNA follows: TGCAGTGCTAGGGGACTAGCGGGGGATGCGACAGATACGCAGTATTTT. Translating it yields CSARGLAGDATDTQYF.

This clonotype was detected only a few times. This chain uses TRBV6-5 with TRBJ1-6; 7 bases are a match to TRBD1. Trimming took 0 bases from V and 0 from J; bases not matched to a gene: 5. Germline CDR1 and CDR2: MNHEY and SVGAGI. The CDR3 is 18 residues long. CDR3 nucleotides: TGTGCCAGCAGTTACTCGACAGGGCGGAGCTCCTATAATTCACCCCTCCACTTT. Translated, it gives CASSYSTGRSSYNSPLHF.

This clonotype occurred many times. J is TRBJ1-2 and V is TRBV7-2, with TRBD1 matching 8 bases. Germline values: CDR1 SGHTA, CDR2 FQGNSA. The CDR3 length is 14 residues. V shed 4 bases, J shed 5 bases, and the junction held 6 bases outside the gene matches. CDR3 DNA: TGTGCCAGCAGCTCTGGGACAGGAATGTATGGCTACACCTTC. Residues: CASSSGTGMYGYTF. The full variable domain, completed using reference TRBV7-2 and TRBJ1-2, is GAGVSQSPSNKVTEKGKDVELRCDPISGHTALYWYRQSLGQGLEFLIYFQGNSAPDKSGLPSDRFSAERTGGSVSTLTIQRTQQEDSAVYLCASSSGTGMYGYTFGSGTRLTVV.

In this sample, this clonotype turned up a few times. This sequence joins TRBV6-5 and TRBJ1-5, with D possibly matching TRBD1 (6 bases). CDR1 is MNHEY, CDR2 SVGAGI, per germline. The germline V and J ends were trimmed by 7 bases and 0 bases, with 13 bases remaining between them. The CDR3 length is 15 residues. The CDR3 loop reads CASKGEPFSNQPQHF. In DNA, the CDR3 is TGTGCCAGCAAGGGGGAACCCTTTAGCAATCAGCCCCAGCATTTT.

This clonotype turned up a few times. This chain connects TRBV6-6 to TRBJ1-2, with no clear D. This CDR3 has 12 amino acids. Germline-derived CDR1 and CDR2 are MNHNY and SVGAGI (reference sequence). Trimming pared 7 bases from V and 4 bases from J, leaving 10 bases between. Here the CDR3 DNA reads TGTGCCAGCAACCCCGGTGCCTATGGCTACACCTTC. Protein sequence: CASNPGAYGYTF.

V is TRBV9 and J is TRBJ2-2, with TRBD1 identical over 11 bases. The ends lost 3 bases at V and 13 bases at J; junction bases unmatched: 5. From germline, CDR1 is SGDLS and CDR2 YYNGEE. The CDR3 spans 13 residues. CDR3 DNA sequence: TGTGCCAGCAGCGGGACAGGGGGCGGATCGCTGTTTTTT. Its translation: CASSGTGGGSLFF.

In this sample, this clonotype turned up a few times. The chain couples TRBV7-9 to TRBJ2-3; D is perhaps TRBD1 (6 bases). The CDR3 sequence is 16 residues long. The V gene's germline CDR1 is SEHNR and CDR2 FQNEAQ (reference sequence). V dropped 4 bases and J dropped 0 bases, with 14 bases sitting between them. CDR3 coding DNA: TGTGCCAGCAGCTCGATGACAGGTTGGAGCACAGATACGCAGTATTTT. This translates into CASSSMTGWSTDTQYF.

The CDR3 reads CASNRPGELFF. CDR3 nucleotides: TGTGCCAGCAACCGGCCCGGGGAGCTGTTTTTT. This chain joins TRBV4-2 and TRBJ2-2; D gene uncertain. Looked up from germline, CDR1 is LGHNA and CDR2 is YNFKEQ. The CDR3 contains 11 residues. Trimming stripped 7 bases from V and 6 bases from J, with 6 bases between.

The V gene is TRBV12-3 or TRBV12-4, the J gene TRBJ2-5; 8 bases are shared with TRBD2. V was pared by 7 bases and J by 4 bases, with 17 bases of the junction left unmatched. The CDR3 has 17 amino acids. This CDR3 is CASMGGSSGDPGETQYF. CDR3 in DNA: TGTGCCAGCATGGGGGGGAGTAGCGGGGACCCCGGAGAGACCCAGTACTTC.

This clonotype has more than one count but fewer than ten. The V gene is TRBV6-6, the J gene TRBJ1-1; D remains unclear. CDR1 and CDR2 (germline): MNHNY, SVGAGI (reference sequence). Trimming left V 4 bases short and J 2 bases short, with 17 bases between. This CDR3 spans 16 amino acids. CDR3 DNA: TGTGCCAGCAGTTTCCCAGTGAAGGTCGTAAACACTGAAGCTTTCTTT. It yields the protein CASSFPVKVVNTEAFF.

The J gene is TRBJ2-7, the V gene TRBV9, with D possibly called TRBD1 or TRBD2 (6 bases each). Germline V gene data show CDR1 as SGDLS and CDR2 as YYNGEE. This CDR3 has 14 amino acids. The V and J ends lost 0 bases and 4 bases respectively, with 11 bases between them. This CDR3 reads CASSVGGGGYEQYF. Here the CDR3 DNA reads TGTGCCAGCAGCGTAGGTGGAGGGGGATACGAGCAGTACTTC.

The chain combines TRBV29-1 with TRBJ1-3; D is unclear. Germline V gene lookup returns CDR1 SQVTM and CDR2 ANQGSEA. The CDR3 runs 16 residues. V lost 0 bases, J lost 2 bases, and 14 bases lay in between. CDR3 sequence (DNA): TGCAGCGTTGAAGATGTGGGAGCAACCCCTGGAAACACCATATATTTT. Translating gives CSVEDVGATPGNTIYF.

This clonotype turned up a few times. The chain links TRBV11-1 to TRBJ2-1, with 8 bases matching TRBD1. Germline loops: CDR1 SGHAT, CDR2 FQDESV (reference sequence). V lost 0 bases, J lost 9 bases, and 4 bases stayed unmatched. The CDR3 length is 14 residues. CDR3 coding DNA: TGTGCCAGCAGCTTAGCAGGGACAGGCGCTGAGCAGTTCTTC. Translating it yields CASSLAGTGAEQFF. The complete variable domain, with remaining parts taken from reference TRBV11-1 and TRBJ2-1, reads EAEVAQSPRYKITEKSQAVAFWCDPISGHATLYWYRQILGQGPELLVQFQDESVVDDSQLPKDRFSAERLKGVDSTLKIQPAELGDSAMYLCASSLAGTGAEQFFGPGTRLTVL.

This clonotype was picked up a small number of times. The chain is built from TRBV7-8 and TRBJ2-2, with TRBD2 matching 9 bases. V shed 6 bases and J 4 bases; nucleotides not matched to a gene: 21. CDR1 is SGHVS and CDR2 is FQNEAQ in the germline V gene. The length of the CDR3 is 20 residues. CDR3 nucleotides: TGTGCCAGCAGACCCAGGCAGAGCGGGGGGCCCATTCACCTCACCGGGGAGCTGTTTTTT. Encoded protein: CASRPRQSGGPIHLTGELFF.

This clonotype has just a few counts. J is TRBJ2-2 and V is TRBV5-1; TRBD2 agrees at 8 bases. The V and J ends lost 4 bases and 5 bases, in that order; junction bases with no gene match: 10. Germline V gene sequence: CDR1 SGHRS, CDR2 YFSETQ. This CDR3 is 16 amino acids long. As DNA, the CDR3 is TGCGCCAGCAGCCAACCTTCGGGAGGGGGAACCGGGGAGCTGTTTTTT. It codes for CASSQPSGGGTGELFF.